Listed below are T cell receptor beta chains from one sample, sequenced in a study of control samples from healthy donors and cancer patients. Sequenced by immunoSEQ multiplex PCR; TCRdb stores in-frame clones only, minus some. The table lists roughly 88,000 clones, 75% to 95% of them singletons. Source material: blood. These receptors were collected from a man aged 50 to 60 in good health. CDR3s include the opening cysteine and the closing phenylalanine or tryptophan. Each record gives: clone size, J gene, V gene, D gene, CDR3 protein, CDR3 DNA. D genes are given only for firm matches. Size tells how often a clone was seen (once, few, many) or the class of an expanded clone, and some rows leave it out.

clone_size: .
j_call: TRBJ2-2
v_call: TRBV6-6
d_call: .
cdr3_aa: CASTAGTRQGNGELFF
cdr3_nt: TGTGCCAGCACCGCCGGGACTCGCCAGGGAAACGGGGAGCTGTTTTTT

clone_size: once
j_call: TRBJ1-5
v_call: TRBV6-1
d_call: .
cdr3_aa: CASSDLREGQPQHF
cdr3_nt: TGTGCCAGCAGTGACCTCAGGGAGGGGCAGCCCCAGCATTTT

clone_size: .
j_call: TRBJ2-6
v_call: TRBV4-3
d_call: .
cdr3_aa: CASSQDHSGANVLTF
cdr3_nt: TGCGCCAGCAGCCAAGATCACTCTGGGGCCAACGTCCTGACTTTC

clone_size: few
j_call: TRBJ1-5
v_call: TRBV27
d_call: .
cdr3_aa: CASSFRGNQPQHF
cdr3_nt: TGTGCCAGCAGTTTTCGGGGTAATCAGCCCCAGCATTTT

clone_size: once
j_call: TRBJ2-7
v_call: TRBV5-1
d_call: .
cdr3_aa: CASRRDSYEQYF
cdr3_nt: TGCGCCAGCAGGCGGGACAGCTACGAGCAGTACTTC

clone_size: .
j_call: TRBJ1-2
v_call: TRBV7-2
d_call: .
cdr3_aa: CASSFEQGNGYTF
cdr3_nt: TGTGCCAGCAGCTTCGAACAGGGCAATGGCTACACCTTC

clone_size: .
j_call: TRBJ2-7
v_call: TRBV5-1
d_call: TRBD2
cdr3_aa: CASRGRGDEQYF
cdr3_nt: TGCGCCAGCAGGGGGAGGGGAGACGAGCAGTACTTC

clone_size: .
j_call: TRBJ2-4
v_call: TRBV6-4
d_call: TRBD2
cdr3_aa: CASREGLAGGRGNIQYF
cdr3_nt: TGTGCCAGCAGAGAGGGACTAGCGGGGGGCCGGGGAAACATTCAGTACTTC

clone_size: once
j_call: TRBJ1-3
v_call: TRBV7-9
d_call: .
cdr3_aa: CASSLELAGNTIYF
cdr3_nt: TGTGCCAGCAGCTTAGAGTTGGCGGGAAACACCATATATTTT

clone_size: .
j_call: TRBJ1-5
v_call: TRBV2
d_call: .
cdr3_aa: CASRLQVIEPQHF
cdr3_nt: TGTGCCAGCAGGCTACAGGTAATAGAGCCCCAGCATTTT

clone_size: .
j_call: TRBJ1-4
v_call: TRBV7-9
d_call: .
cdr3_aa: CASSLWGPDEKLFF
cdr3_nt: TGTGCCAGCAGCCTATGGGGGCCCGATGAAAAACTGTTTTTT

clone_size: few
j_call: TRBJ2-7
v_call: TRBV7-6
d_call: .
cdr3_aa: CASSPTDGAYEQYF
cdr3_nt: TGTGCCAGCAGCCCCACAGACGGGGCCTACGAGCAGTACTTC

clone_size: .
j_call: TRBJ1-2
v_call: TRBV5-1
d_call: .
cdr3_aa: CASSLGRGGAYGYTF
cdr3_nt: TGCGCCAGCAGCTTGGGCCGGGGGGGCGCATATGGCTACACCTTC

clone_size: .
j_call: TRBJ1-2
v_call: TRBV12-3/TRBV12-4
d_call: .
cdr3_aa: CASKDQSYGYTF
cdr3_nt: TGTGCCAGCAAAGACCAAAGCTATGGCTACACCTTC

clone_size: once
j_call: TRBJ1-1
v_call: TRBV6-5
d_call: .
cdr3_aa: CASRTGNTEAFF
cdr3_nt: TGTGCCAGCAGGACAGGGAACACTGAAGCTTTCTTT

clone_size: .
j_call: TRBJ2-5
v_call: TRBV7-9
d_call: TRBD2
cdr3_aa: CASSFTSGGQETQYF
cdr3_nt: TGTGCCAGCAGCTTCACTAGCGGGGGGCAAGAGACCCAGTACTTC

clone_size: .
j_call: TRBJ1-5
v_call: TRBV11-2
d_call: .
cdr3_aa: CASSLGDYSNQPQHF
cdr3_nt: TGTGCCAGCAGCTTGGGAGACTATAGCAATCAGCCCCAGCATTTT

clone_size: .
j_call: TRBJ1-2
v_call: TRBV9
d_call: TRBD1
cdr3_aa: CASSVGQGAFGYTF
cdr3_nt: TGTGCCAGCAGCGTTGGACAGGGGGCGTTTGGCTACACCTTC

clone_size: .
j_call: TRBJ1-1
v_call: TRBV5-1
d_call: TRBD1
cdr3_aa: CASSLQGGMNTEAFF
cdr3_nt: TGCGCCAGCAGCTTACAGGGGGGGATGAACACTGAAGCTTTCTTT

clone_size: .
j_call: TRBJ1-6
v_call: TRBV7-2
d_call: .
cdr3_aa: CASNFVGTSNSPLHF
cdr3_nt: TGTGCCAGCAACTTTGTCGGGACTTCTAATTCACCCCTCCACTTT

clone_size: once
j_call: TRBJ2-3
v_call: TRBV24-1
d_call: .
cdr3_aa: CATSESTRGLTDTQYF
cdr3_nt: TGTGCCACCAGTGAGTCTACTAGGGGTCTCACAGATACGCAGTATTTT

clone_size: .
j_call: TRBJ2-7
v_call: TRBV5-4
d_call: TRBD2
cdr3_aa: CASSTGTTNEQYF
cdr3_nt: TGTGCCAGCAGCACCGGGACTACCAACGAGCAGTACTTC

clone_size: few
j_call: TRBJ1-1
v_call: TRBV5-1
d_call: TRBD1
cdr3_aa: CASSHLTGGDTEAFF
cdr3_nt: TGCGCCAGCAGCCACCTAACAGGGGGGGACACTGAAGCTTTCTTT

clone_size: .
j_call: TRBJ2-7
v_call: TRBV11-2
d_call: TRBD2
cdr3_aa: CATKSPGGSYEQYF
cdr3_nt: TGTGCCACCAAAAGCCCGGGGGGCTCCTACGAGCAGTACTTC

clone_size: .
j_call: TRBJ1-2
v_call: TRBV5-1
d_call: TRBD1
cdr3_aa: CASSLKLGTGNANYGYTF
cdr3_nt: TGCGCCAGCAGCTTGAAGTTAGGGACAGGAAATGCTAACTATGGCTACACCTTC

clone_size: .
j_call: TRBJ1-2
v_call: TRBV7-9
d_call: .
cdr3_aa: CASSFFGFRGYTF
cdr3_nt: TGTGCCAGCAGCTTTTTTGGCTTCCGAGGCTACACCTTC

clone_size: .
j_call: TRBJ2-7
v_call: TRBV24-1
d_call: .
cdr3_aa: CATSPGPSGEQYF
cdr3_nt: TGTGCCACCAGCCCAGGACCGTCGGGGGAGCAGTACTTC

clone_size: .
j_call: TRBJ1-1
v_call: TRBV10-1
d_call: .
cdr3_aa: CASSGSRHTEAFF
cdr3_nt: TGCGCCAGCAGTGGAAGCAGGCACACTGAAGCTTTCTTT

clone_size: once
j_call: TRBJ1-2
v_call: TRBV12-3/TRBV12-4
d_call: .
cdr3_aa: CASKGPGYGYTF
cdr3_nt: TGTGCCAGCAAAGGCCCGGGGTATGGCTACACCTTC

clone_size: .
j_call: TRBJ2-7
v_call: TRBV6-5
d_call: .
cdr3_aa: CASRDPSSYEQYF
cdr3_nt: TGTGCCAGCAGGGACCCAAGCTCCTACGAGCAGTACTTC

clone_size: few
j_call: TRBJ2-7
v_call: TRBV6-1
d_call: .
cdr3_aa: CASSDLLLGEQYF
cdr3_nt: TGTGCCAGCAGTGACCTCCTCCTTGGCGAGCAGTACTTC

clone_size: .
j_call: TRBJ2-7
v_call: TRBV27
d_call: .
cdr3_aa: CASSTGLPAYEQYF
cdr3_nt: TGTGCCAGCAGCACGGGACTTCCTGCCTACGAGCAGTACTTC

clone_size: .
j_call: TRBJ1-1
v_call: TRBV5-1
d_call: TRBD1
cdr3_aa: CASSSQPGGGEGAFF
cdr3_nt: TGCGCCAGCAGCTCACAGCCGGGAGGGGGCGAAGGAGCTTTCTTT

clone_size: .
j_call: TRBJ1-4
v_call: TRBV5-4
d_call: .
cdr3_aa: CASSSLGEKLFF
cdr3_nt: TGTGCCAGCAGTTCCTTGGGAGAAAAACTGTTTTTT

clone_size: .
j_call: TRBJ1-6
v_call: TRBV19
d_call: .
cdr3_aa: CASSPRSVNSPLHF
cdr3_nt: TGTGCCAGTAGTCCAAGGTCCGTAAATTCACCCCTCCACTTT

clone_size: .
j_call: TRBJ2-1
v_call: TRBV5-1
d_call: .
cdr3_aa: CASSAFPGDGEQFF
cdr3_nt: TGCGCCAGCAGCGCTTTCCCAGGGGATGGTGAGCAGTTCTTC

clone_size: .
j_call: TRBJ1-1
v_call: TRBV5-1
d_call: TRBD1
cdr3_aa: CASSLGGQREAFF
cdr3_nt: TGCGCCAGCAGCTTGGGGGGACAGCGCGAAGCTTTCTTT

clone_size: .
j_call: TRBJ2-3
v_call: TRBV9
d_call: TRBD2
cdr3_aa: CASSVGGLGADTQYF
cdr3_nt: TGTGCCAGCAGCGTAGGGGGACTAGGGGCAGATACGCAGTATTTT

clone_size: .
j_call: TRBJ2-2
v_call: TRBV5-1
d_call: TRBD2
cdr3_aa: CASNFGGAAGELFF
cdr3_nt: TGCGCCAGCAACTTCGGGGGGGCCGCCGGGGAGCTGTTTTTT

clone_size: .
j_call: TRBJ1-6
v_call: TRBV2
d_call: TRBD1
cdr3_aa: CASPGTGDSPLHF
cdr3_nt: TGTGCCAGCCCCGGGACAGGGGATTCACCCCTCCACTTT

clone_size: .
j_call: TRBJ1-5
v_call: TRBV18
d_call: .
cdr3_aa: CASSPEGLGPQHF
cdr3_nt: TGTGCCAGCTCACCGGAGGGTTTGGGACCCCAGCATTTT

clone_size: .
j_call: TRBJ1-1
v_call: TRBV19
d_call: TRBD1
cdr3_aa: CASSIRPGGTEAFF
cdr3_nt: TGTGCCAGTAGTATAAGACCAGGGGGCACTGAAGCTTTCTTT

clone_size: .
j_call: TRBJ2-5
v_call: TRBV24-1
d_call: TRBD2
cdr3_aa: CATSDPPGLAGGPGWETQYF
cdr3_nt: TGTGCCACCAGTGATCCTCCCGGACTAGCGGGGGGCCCCGGTTGGGAGACCCAGTACTTC

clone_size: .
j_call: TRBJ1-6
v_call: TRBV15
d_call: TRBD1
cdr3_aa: CATSQSPGQGDSPLHF
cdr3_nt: TGTGCCACCAGCCAATCACCGGGACAGGGGGATTCACCCCTCCACTTT

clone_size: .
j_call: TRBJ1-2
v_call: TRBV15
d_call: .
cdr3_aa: CATSRGGREPNYGYTF
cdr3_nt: TGTGCCACCAGCAGAGGCGGCAGGGAGCCCAACTATGGCTACACCTTC

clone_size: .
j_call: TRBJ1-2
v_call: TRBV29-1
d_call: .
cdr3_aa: CSVEEGGNYGYTF
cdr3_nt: TGCAGCGTTGAAGAGGGGGGGAACTATGGCTACACCTTC

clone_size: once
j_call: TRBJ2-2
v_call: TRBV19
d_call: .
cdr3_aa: CASSMRLNTGELFF
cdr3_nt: TGTGCCAGTAGTATGCGGCTTAACACCGGGGAGCTGTTTTTT

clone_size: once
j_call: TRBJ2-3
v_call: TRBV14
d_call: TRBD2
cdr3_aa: CASSHRGVDSTDTQYF
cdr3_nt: TGTGCCAGCAGCCATCGGGGGGTTGATAGCACAGATACGCAGTATTTT

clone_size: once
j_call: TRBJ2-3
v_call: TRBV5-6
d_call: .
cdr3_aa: CASSLQTAFTDTQYF
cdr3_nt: TGTGCCAGCAGCCTCCAGACGGCCTTCACAGATACGCAGTATTTT

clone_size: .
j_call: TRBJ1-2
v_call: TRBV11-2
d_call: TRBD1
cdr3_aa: CASSLLGRTGVVGYTF
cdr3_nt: TGTGCCAGCAGCTTACTGGGCCGGACAGGGGTTGTTGGCTACACCTTC

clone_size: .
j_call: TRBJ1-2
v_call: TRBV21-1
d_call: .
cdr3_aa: CASSKAQCGYTF
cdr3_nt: TGTGCCAGCAGCAAAGCGCAGTGTGGCTACACCTTC

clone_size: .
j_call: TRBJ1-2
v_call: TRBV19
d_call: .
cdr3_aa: CASNFIGVNYGYTF
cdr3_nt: TGTGCCAGTAACTTTATAGGGGTCAACTATGGCTACACCTTC

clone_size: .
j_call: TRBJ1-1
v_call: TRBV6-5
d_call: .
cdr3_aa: CASFPGHRNTEAFF
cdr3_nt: TGTGCCAGCTTTCCCGGGCATCGGAACACTGAAGCTTTCTTT

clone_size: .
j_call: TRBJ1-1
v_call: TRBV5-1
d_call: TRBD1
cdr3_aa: CASSSDRTNTEAFF
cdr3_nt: TGCGCCAGCAGCTCGGACAGGACAAACACTGAAGCTTTCTTT

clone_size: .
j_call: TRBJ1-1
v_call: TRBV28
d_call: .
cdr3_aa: CASSFRGRGAFF
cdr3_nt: TGTGCCAGCAGTTTCAGGGGCCGTGGGGCTTTCTTT

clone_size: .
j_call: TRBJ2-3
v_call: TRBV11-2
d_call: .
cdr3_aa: CASRPRVVDTQYF
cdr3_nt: TGTGCCAGCAGACCCAGGGTTGTAGATACGCAGTATTTT

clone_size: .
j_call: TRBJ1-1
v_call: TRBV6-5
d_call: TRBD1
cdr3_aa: CASSYSRGGEAFF
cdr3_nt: TGTGCCAGCAGTTACTCCAGGGGGGGGGAAGCTTTCTTT